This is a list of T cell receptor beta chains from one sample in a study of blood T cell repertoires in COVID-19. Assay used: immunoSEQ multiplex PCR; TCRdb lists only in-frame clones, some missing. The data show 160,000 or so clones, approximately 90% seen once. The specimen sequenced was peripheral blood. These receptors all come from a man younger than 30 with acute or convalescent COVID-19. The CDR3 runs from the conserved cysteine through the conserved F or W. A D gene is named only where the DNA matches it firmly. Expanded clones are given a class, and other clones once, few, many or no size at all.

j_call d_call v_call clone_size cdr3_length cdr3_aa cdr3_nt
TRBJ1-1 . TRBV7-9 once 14 CASSSGVGNTEAFF TGTGCCAGCAGCTCAGGGGTAGGGAACACTGAAGCTTTCTTT
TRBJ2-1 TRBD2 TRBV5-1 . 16 CASSLGLAGSYNEQFF TGCGCCAGCAGCTTAGGACTAGCAGGCTCCTACAATGAGCAGTTCTTC
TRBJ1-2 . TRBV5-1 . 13 CASSLGQNYGYTF TGCGCCAGCAGCTTGGGACAGAACTATGGCTACACCTTC
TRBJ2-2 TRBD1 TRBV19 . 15 CASRSDRGNTGELFF TGTGCCAGTAGGTCGGACAGGGGGAACACCGGGGAGCTGTTTTTT
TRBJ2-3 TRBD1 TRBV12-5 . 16 CASGWGTGDGTDTQYF TGTGCTAGTGGTTGGGGGACAGGGGACGGCACAGATACGCAGTATTTT
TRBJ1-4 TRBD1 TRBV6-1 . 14 CASRPGTDNEKLFF TGTGCCAGCCGTCCCGGGACAGATAATGAAAAACTGTTTTTT
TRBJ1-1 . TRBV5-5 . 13 CASSLRQNTEAFF TGTGCCAGCAGCTTACGACAGAACACTGAAGCTTTCTTT
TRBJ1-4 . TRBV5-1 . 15 CASSLGAADNEKLFF TGCGCCAGCAGCTTGGGCGCAGCGGACAATGAAAAACTGTTTTTT
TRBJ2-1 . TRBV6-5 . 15 CASSSTTGSYNEQFF TGTGCCAGCAGTTCCACTACAGGCTCCTACAATGAGCAGTTCTTC
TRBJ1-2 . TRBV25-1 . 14 CASSEYTGNYGYTF TGTGCCAGCAGTGAATATACAGGGAACTATGGCTACACCTTC
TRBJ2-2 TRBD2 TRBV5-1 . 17 CASSLGTSGVNTGELFF TGCGCCAGCAGCTTGGGGACTAGCGGGGTGAACACCGGGGAGCTGTTTTTT
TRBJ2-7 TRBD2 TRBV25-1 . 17 CASSGTSGGAYQNEQYF TGTGCCAGCAGTGGGACTAGCGGGGGGGCATATCAGAACGAGCAGTACTTC
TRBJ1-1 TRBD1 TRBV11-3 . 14 CASSPGQGETEAFF TGTGCCAGCAGCCCGGGACAGGGGGAAACTGAAGCTTTCTTT
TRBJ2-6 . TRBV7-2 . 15 CASSLKASGANVLTF TGTGCCAGCAGCTTAAAAGCCTCTGGGGCCAACGTCCTGACTTTC
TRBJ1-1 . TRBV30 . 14 CAWSRLPGGTEAFF TGTGCCTGGAGTCGCCTACCGGGGGGCACTGAAGCTTTCTTT
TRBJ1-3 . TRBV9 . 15 CASSKTGNSGNTIYF TGTGCCAGCAGCAAGACGGGTAACTCTGGAAACACCATATATTTT
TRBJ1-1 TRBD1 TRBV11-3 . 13 CASSFRGRTEAFF TGTGCCAGCAGCTTCAGGGGGCGTACTGAAGCTTTCTTT
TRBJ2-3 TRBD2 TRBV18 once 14 CASSMGLAGDTQYF TGTGCCAGCTCGATGGGACTAGCGGGGGATACGCAGTATTTT
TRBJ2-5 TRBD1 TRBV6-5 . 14 CASSWTGDGETQYF TGTGCCAGCAGCTGGACAGGGGATGGAGAGACCCAGTACTTC
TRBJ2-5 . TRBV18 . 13 CASSRGAGETQYF TGTGCCAGCTCACGGGGTGCGGGGGAGACCCAGTACTTC
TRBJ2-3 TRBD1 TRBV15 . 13 CATQDRGADTQYF TGTGCCACCCAGGACAGGGGTGCAGATACGCAGTATTTT
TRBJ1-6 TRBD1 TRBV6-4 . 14 CASSLTGGGSPLHF TGTGCCAGCAGCTTAACAGGGGGGGGGTCACCCCTCCACTTT